This T cell receptor beta chain was found in a study of glioma-infiltrating T cells after dendritic cell vaccination. Germline assignment: CDR1 LNHNV and CDR2 YYDKDF (reference sequence). V dropped 1 base and J dropped 6; count of bases not matched to a gene: 3. The CDR3 runs to 15 residues. Time point meaning: after dendritic cell vaccination, including at tumor progression/relapse. Generated by immunoSEQ multiplex PCR, the TCRdb table keeps only in-frame clones and is missing some. The data show 90,000 or so clones, roughly four fifths seen once. This receptor was obtained from a human donor with glioblastoma. The material was blood, obtained after dendritic cell vaccination. The genes are TRBV15 and TRBJ2-2; TRBD2 agrees at 9 bases. The CDR3 nucleotides are TGTGCCACCAGCAGAGGTAGCGGGAGTTCCGGGGAGCTGTTTTTT. This translates into CATSRGSGSSGELFF.